This T cell receptor (beta chain) was sequenced during a study of OX40 agonist ivuxolimab in advanced cancers. Study results and caveats: The study found that CD8+ T cells averaged more expanded clones than CD4+.

Individuals having autoimmune disease history or systemic immunosuppression were not enrolled. In this sample, this clone turned up a few times. Its matching antigen is unknown. V lost 2 bases and J 3 bases, leaving 13 bases between the germline ends. This CDR3 has 15 amino acids. The V gene's germline CDR1 is MNHNS and CDR2 SASEGT. The table came from immunoSEQ multiplex PCR; TCRdb's copy has only in-frame clones and leaves some out. The sample yields some 30,000 clones, more than 70% seen once. The V call is TRBV6-1, the J call TRBJ1-2; perhaps TRBD1 as D (5 bases). The source of this sequence is an adult with an advanced solid tumor such as melanoma, head and neck, liver or kidney cancer. Sequences were derived from CD4+ or CD8+ T cells sorted from blood, sampled in a trial of the OX40 agonist ivuxolimab. CDR3 DNA sequence: TGTGCCAGCAGTGAATATGGGGGGATGGACTATGGCTACACCTTC. Translation: CASSEYGGMDYGYTF.